The 11 T cell receptor beta chains below all came from one sample that was sequenced in a study of shared clonotypes between healthy human individuals (dated by TCRdb to about 2020). Library preparation used the immunoSEQ multiplex PCR assay. Drawn from immuneACCESS, this table holds only the in-frame rearrangements with V and J called that TCRdb kept. Clones are partly lost; checked studies trace under half to an unresolved V gene and leave the rest unexplained. The sample has 950,000 to 1,300,000 clones on record, 65% to 75% of them singletons. The ten largest clones represent over 1.3% of the sample. Input material: memory CD4+ T cells sorted from blood. In light of the paper, this sample's cell subset or site label describes: CD45RA-negative fraction. These receptors were obtained from a man between 18 and 29 years old in good health.

The rearrangement links TRBV13 to TRBJ2-3, with no clear D. This CDR3 spans 14 amino acids. Trimming removed 6 bases at V and 2 bases at J, with 12 bases between. Germline V CDR1 and CDR2: PRHDT, FYEKMQ (reference sequence). The CDR3 nucleotides read TGTGCCAGCAGGTTCGACGGAAACACAGATACGCAGTATTTT. It yields the protein CASRFDGNTDTQYF.

The rearrangement links TRBV27 to TRBJ1-1; unclear D gene. Germline CDR1 is MNHEY and CDR2 is SMNVEV (reference sequence). The CDR3 consists of 13 residues. V lost 6 bases to trimming and J lost 4 bases, with 12 bases between them. CDR3 coding DNA: TGTGCCAGCAGGTGGCAGTATAGCACTGAAGCTTTCTTT. Its translation is CASRWQYSTEAFF.

This rearrangement joins TRBV6-6 to TRBJ2-7; D possibly corresponds to TRBD1 (6 bases). V lost 6 bases and J lost 6, with 9 bases in between. In germline, CDR1 is MNHNY, CDR2 SVGAGI (reference sequence). The CDR3 covers 11 residues. The CDR3 protein is CASRQDSEQYF. CDR3 nucleotides: TGTGCCAGCAGGCAGGACAGCGAGCAGTACTTC.

The CDR3 nucleotides read TGTGCCAGCAGCCGCGTACTAGACTCTTCTCACGAGCAGTACTTC. Protein: CASSRVLDSSHEQYF. The gene calls are TRBV11-2 and TRBJ2-7; the D gene is possibly TRBD2 (5 bases). The CDR3 sequence is 15 residues long. Per the germline V gene, CDR1 is SGHAT and CDR2 is FQNNGV. V gave up 5 bases and J gave up 5 bases, with 19 bases separating them.

This chain joins TRBV29-1 and TRBJ2-1, with a tentative D call TRBD2 (5 bases). CDR1 and CDR2 (germline): SQVTM, ANQGSEA. Between the trimmed V and J ends, which lost 7 bases and 2 bases, there was a span of 6 bases. This CDR3 has 11 amino acids. The DNA for the CDR3 is TGCAGCGGGCGGGCCTACAATGAGCAGTTCTTC. Residues: CSGRAYNEQFF.

This chain connects TRBV7-3 to TRBJ2-1; 9 positions match TRBD2. V lost 2 bases to trimming and J lost 13 bases; unmatched junction nucleotides: 9. The CDR3 totals 14 residues. From germline, CDR1 is SGHTA and CDR2 FQGTGA. The CDR3 coding sequence is TGTGCCAGCAGCTTATCTAGCGGGGCTTCAAGTCAGTTCTTC. Translated: CASSLSSGASSQFF.

V usage is TRBV9 and J usage is TRBJ1-2; D is possibly TRBD1 (5 bases). In germline, CDR1 is SGDLS, CDR2 YYNGEE. This CDR3 region has 14 residues. Deletions cut 4 bases from V and 4 bases from J, with 14 bases between. The CDR3 nucleotides are TGTGCCAGCAGCCCGGTTGATGGGGCCTATGGCTACACCTTC. This codes for CASSPVDGAYGYTF.

Notes on this clone: The identical CDR3 is also encoded by other nucleotide sequences in the sample. This sequence joins TRBV7-2 and TRBJ2-7; TRBD1 might be the D (5 bases). V was clipped by 1 base and J by 4 bases, with 8 bases between them. The length of the CDR3 is 13 residues. From germline, CDR1 is SGHTA and CDR2 FQGNSA. The CDR3 sequence is CASSLGRGYEQYF. Here the CDR3 DNA reads TGTGCCAGCAGCTTAGGAAGGGGTTACGAGCAGTACTTC.

V gene TRBV29-1 combines with J gene TRBJ2-3, with 8 bases that match TRBD1. CDR3 length: 12 amino acids. V shed 7 bases, J shed 5 bases, and the junction held 5 bases outside the gene matches. CDR1 SQVTM and CDR2 ANQGSEA come from the germline V gene. The DNA for the CDR3 is TGCAGCGCTGGACAGGGAGGAGATACGCAGTATTTT. Translation gives CSAGQGGDTQYF.

The chain links TRBV5-8 to TRBJ1-3; the D gene is possibly TRBD1 (5 bases). The CDR3 totals 17 residues. Trimming left V 3 bases short and J 1 base short, with 17 bases between. Germline V gives CDR1 SGHTS, CDR2 YDEGEE. This CDR3 is CASSWGEPSGSGNTIYF. The CDR3, as DNA: TGTGCCAGCAGCTGGGGGGAGCCCTCTGGGTCTGGAAACACCATATATTTT.

The chain has TRBV11-2 and TRBJ1-3; D ambiguous. V gave up 0 bases and J gave up 0 bases, with 6 bases separating them. This CDR3 has 15 amino acids. CDR1 SGHAT and CDR2 FQNNGV come from the germline V gene. The CDR3 here is CASSLDRFSGNTIYF. The CDR3 bases are TGTGCCAGCAGCTTAGACAGGTTCTCTGGAAACACCATATATTTT.